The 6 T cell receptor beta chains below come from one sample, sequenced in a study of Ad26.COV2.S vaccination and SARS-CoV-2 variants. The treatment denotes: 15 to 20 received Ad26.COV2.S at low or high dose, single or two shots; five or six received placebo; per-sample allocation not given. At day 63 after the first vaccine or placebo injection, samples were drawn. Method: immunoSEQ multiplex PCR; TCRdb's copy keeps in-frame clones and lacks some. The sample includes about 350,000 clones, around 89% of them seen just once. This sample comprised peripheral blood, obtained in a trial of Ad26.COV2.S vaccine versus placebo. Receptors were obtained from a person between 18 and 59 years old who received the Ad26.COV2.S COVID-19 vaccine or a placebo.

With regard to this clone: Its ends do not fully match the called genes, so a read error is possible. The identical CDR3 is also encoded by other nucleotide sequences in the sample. CDR3 residues: CASGEQFF. The CDR3 DNA reads as TGCGCCAGCGGTGAGCAATTCTTC. V gene TRBV23-1 combines with J gene TRBJ2-1; D remains unclear. Being an ORF, TRBV23-1 has a function that is uncertain. The CDR3 has 8 amino acids.

The chain's CDR3 is CASRDSLNTEAFF. CDR3 nucleotides: TGTGCCAGCAGAGACAGTCTGAACACTGAAGCTTTCTTT. The J gene is TRBJ1-1, the V gene TRBV6-5, with D possibly matching TRBD1 (5 bases). With 6 bases removed from V and 0 bases from J, the gap between germline ends came to 8 bases. The CDR3 runs to 13 residues. Germline loops: CDR1 MNHEY, CDR2 SVGAGI.

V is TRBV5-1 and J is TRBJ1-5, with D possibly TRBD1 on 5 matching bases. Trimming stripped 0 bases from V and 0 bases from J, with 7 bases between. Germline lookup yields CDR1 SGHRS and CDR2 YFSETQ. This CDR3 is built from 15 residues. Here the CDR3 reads CASSLEGNSNQPQHF. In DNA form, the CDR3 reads TGCGCCAGCAGCTTGGAGGGGAATAGCAATCAGCCCCAGCATTTT.

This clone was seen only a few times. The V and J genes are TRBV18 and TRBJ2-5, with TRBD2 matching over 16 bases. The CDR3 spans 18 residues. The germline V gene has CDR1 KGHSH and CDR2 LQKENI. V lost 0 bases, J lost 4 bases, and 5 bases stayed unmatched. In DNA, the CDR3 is TGTGCCAGCTCACCACCAGGGACTAGCGGGAGGGCCGGAGAGACCCAGTACTTC. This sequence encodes CASSPPGTSGRAGETQYF.

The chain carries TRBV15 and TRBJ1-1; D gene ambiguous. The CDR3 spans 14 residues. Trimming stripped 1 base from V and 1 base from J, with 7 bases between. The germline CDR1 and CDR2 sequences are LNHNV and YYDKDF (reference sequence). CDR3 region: CATSRVVGNTEAFF. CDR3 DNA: TGTGCCACCAGCAGAGTGGTGGGGAACACTGAAGCTTTCTTT. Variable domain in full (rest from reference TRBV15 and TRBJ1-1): DAMVIQNPRYQVTQFGKPVTLSCSQTLNHNVMYWYQQKSSQAPKLLFHYYDKDFNNEADTPDNFQSRRPNTSFCFLDIRSPGLGDTAMYLCATSRVVGNTEAFFGQGTRLTVV.

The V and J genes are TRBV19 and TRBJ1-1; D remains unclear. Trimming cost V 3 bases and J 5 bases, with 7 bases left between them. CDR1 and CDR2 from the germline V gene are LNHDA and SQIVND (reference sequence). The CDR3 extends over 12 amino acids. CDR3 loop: CASSMRETEAFF. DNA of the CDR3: TGTGCCAGTAGTATGAGGGAGACTGAAGCTTTCTTT.